The 16 T cell receptor beta chains below all came from one sample that was sequenced in a study of shared clonotypes between healthy human individuals. Profiled with immunoSEQ multiplex PCR; TCRdb holds only in-frame clones, not every one. The data contain about 710,000 clones, around 73% of them singletons. The specimen was memory CD4+ T cells sorted from blood. The subset denotes: CD45RA-negative fraction. The receptors were sampled from a woman under 40 in good health.

This clone was seen a few times. The gene calls are TRBV28 and TRBJ2-7, with 9 bases that match TRBD1. From germline, CDR1 is MDHEN and CDR2 SYDVKM. Germline trimming cut 5 bases from V and 1 base from J; bases unmatched to any gene: 6. CDR3 size: 15 residues. As DNA, the CDR3 is TGTGCCAGCAGTGCTTTGGGACAGGGATCCTACGAGCAGTACTTC. Its protein is CASSALGQGSYEQYF.

DNA for the CDR3: TGTGCCAGCAGTACTACAGGGGGCACGGGCGGGGAGCTGTTTTTT. Translated: CASSTTGGTGGELFF. The V call is TRBV25-1, the J call TRBJ2-2; TRBD1 agrees at 9 bases. The CDR3 consists of 15 residues. After removal of 5 bases from V and 7 bases from J, the junction contained 8 bases not matched to a gene. CDR1 MGHDK and CDR2 SYGVNS come from the germline V gene.

This chain links TRBV4-1 with TRBJ2-6; D unclear. The V gene's germline CDR1 is MGHRA and CDR2 YSYEKL. The CDR3 is made up of 13 amino acids. The ends were cut back, 4 bases at V and 4 bases at J, with 5 bases in the middle. The CDR3, as DNA: TGCGCCAGCAGCCGTCGGGGGGCCAACGTCCTGACTTTC. Its translation: CASSRRGANVLTF.

In the case of this clone: Other DNA sequences within the sample encode an identical CDR3. This sequence joins TRBV5-1 and TRBJ2-1; 7 bases are a match to TRBD2. From germline, CDR1 is SGHRS and CDR2 YFSETQ. The CDR3 is made up of 15 amino acids. V gave up 0 bases and J gave up 2 bases; unmatched junction bases: 2. The CDR3 region is CASSLGEGPYNEQFF. CDR3 sequence (DNA): TGCGCCAGCAGCTTGGGGGAGGGCCCCTACAATGAGCAGTTCTTC.

For this clone: At one end the junction does not follow the germline gene, possibly because of a read error. The chain combines TRBV6-1 with TRBJ2-2; D not resolved. The CDR3 extends over 15 amino acids. CDR1 is MNHNS, CDR2 SASEGT, per germline. The CDR3, as DNA: TGTGCCGGCAGCTCTATTTTGGACGTGGCCGGGGAGCTGTTTTTT. This sequence encodes CAGSSILDVAGELFF.

The chain carries TRBV5-6 and TRBJ1-2; TRBD1 matches at 7 bases. The CDR3 length is 17 residues. Germline-derived CDR1 and CDR2 are SGHDT and YYEEEE. With V trimmed by 1 base and J by 0 bases, 9 bases remained unmatched. The CDR3, as DNA: TGTGCCAGCAGCTTGACAGGGGATTGGGGCTCTAACTATGGCTACACCTTC. Its translation: CASSLTGDWGSNYGYTF. The full variable domain, in which reference TRBV5-6 and TRBJ1-2 provide the parts outside the CDR3, is DAGVTQSPTHLIKTRGQQVTLRCSPKSGHDTVSWYQQALGQGPQFIFQYYEEEERQRGNFPDRFSGHQFPNYSSELNVNALLLGDSALYLCASSLTGDWGSNYGYTFGSGTRLTVV.

This clone showed up just once. J is TRBJ2-5 and V is TRBV25-1; TRBD1 aligns across 8 bases. The CDR3 is 17 residues long. V was clipped by 2 bases and J by 3 bases; unmatched bases: 11. Germline CDR1 MGHDK, CDR2 SYGVNS. As DNA, the CDR3 is TGTGCCAGCAGTGAAAGACCGGCGGGACAGGCTAAAGAGACCCAGTACTTC. Translating gives CASSERPAGQAKETQYF.

The chain has TRBV29-1 and TRBJ1-5; D might be TRBD1 (6 bases). Germline lookup yields CDR1 SQVTM and CDR2 ANQGSEA. Trimming stripped 6 bases from V and 6 bases from J, with 18 bases between. The CDR3 runs 14 residues. CDR3 protein: CSVGLGGPSQPQHF. The CDR3 bases are TGCAGCGTGGGACTGGGGGGGCCTAGTCAGCCCCAGCATTTT.

The chain has TRBV11-2 and TRBJ2-5; TRBD1 might be the D (7 bases). The CDR3 runs 15 residues. V lost 5 bases, J lost 2 bases, and 15 bases lay in between. In germline, CDR1 is SGHAT, CDR2 FQNNGV. Here the CDR3 reads CASSPGGTVQETQYF. The CDR3 DNA reads TGTGCCAGCAGCCCTGGAGGGACAGTGCAAGAGACCCAGTACTTC.

This sequence joins TRBV6-6 and TRBJ2-7; 7 bases map to TRBD2. In germline, CDR1 is MNHNY, CDR2 SVGAGI (reference sequence). This CDR3 contains 12 residues. V trimming: 8 bases; J trimming: 11 bases; junction bases outside the gene matches: 12. The CDR3 spells CASSKGGRAEYF. The CDR3 nucleotides read TGTGCCAGCTCCAAGGGCGGGAGAGCCGAGTACTTC.

The chain carries TRBV29-1 and TRBJ2-1; 10 bases are a match to TRBD2. The junction had 2 bases not matched to a gene; V was cut back by 4 bases and J by 5 bases. From germline, CDR1 is SQVTM and CDR2 ANQGSEA. The CDR3 loop spans 13 amino acids. The CDR3 spells CSVAGLADNEQFF. CDR3 sequence (DNA): TGCAGCGTTGCTGGACTAGCGGACAATGAGCAGTTCTTC.

In DNA form, the CDR3 reads TGTGCCAGCAGCTCGGGCTACGAGCAGTACTTC. It encodes CASSSGYEQYF. V gene TRBV11-2 combines with J gene TRBJ2-7, with D hard to call. The CDR3 extends over 11 amino acids. Germline V gives CDR1 SGHAT, CDR2 FQNNGV. Trimming pared 4 bases from V and 3 bases from J, leaving 4 bases between.

CDR3: CASSRFSGLNYGYTF. In nucleotides, the CDR3 is TGTGCCAGCAGCCGGTTTTCTGGTCTTAACTATGGCTACACCTTC. V gene TRBV11-2 combines with J gene TRBJ1-2, with D uncertain. Germline V gives CDR1 SGHAT, CDR2 FQNNGV. This CDR3 is built from 15 residues. Trimming shortened V by 5 bases and J by 1 base, and 14 bases separated the two germline ends.

This clone has only one observation. This chain connects TRBV28 to TRBJ2-7; 7 nucleotides agree with TRBD2. Germline V gene data show CDR1 as MDHEN and CDR2 as SYDVKM. This CDR3 is built from 16 residues. Unmatched junction bases numbered 15, after V lost 8 bases and J lost 2 bases. The CDR3 here is CASQQMGGFGTYEQYF. For the CDR3, the DNA is TGTGCCAGCCAACAAATGGGGGGGTTCGGGACCTACGAGCAGTACTTC.

The V call is TRBV6-1, the J call TRBJ2-7, with TRBD1 identical over 10 bases. The CDR3 spans 15 residues. From germline, CDR1 is MNHNS and CDR2 SASEGT. Trimming cost V 2 bases and J 3 bases; bases outside gene matches: 4. CDR3 amino acids: CASSEPGQGGYEQYF. CDR3 in DNA: TGTGCCAGCAGTGAACCCGGACAGGGGGGCTACGAGCAGTACTTC.

The chain is built from TRBV7-7 and TRBJ2-5; the D gene is possibly TRBD1 (6 bases). The CDR3 totals 13 residues. V was pared by 5 bases and J by 5 bases, with 12 bases between. CDR1 and CDR2 (germline): SSHAT, FNYEAQ (reference sequence). The CDR3 sequence: CASSPGHRETQYF. The CDR3 DNA reads TGTGCCAGCAGCCCGGGACACCGGGAGACCCAGTACTTC.